The entry below gives a single T cell receptor beta chain sequence along with its context. What it recognizes is unknown. These data belong to a study of T-cell memory formation after mild COVID-19. The germline gives CDR1 SGHTA, CDR2 FQGTGA. The CDR3 is 13 amino acids. V was pared by 6 bases and J by 1 base, with 6 bases between. A single record per CDR3 protein comes from TCRdb applying MiXCR to the 5' RACE reads. The sample records hundreds of thousands of distinct CDR3 sequences, about 23% being singletons. General observations from the study: Day 15 to 85 contractors were CD4/CD8 balanced; later expanders leaned CD4+.

The receptor was isolated from an adult woman who had mild COVID-19 (a few samples of this study predate the infection). Cell type and time point are not known. The sample comprised PBMCs or a T cell subset sorted from them (not recorded which). The V call is TRBV7-3, the J call TRBJ2-2; D is undetermined. This chain's CDR3 is CASRKMNTGELFF. CDR3 in DNA: TGTGCCAGCAGGAAAATGAACACCGGGGAGCTGTTTTTT.